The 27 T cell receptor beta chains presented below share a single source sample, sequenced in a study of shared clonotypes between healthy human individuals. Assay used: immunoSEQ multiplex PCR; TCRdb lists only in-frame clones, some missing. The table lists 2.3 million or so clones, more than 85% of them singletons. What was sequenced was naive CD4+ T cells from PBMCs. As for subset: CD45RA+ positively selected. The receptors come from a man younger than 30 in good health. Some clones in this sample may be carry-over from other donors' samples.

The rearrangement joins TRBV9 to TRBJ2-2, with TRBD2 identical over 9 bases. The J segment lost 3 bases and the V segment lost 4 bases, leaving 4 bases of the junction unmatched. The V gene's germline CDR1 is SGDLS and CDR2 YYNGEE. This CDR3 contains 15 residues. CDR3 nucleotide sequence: TGTGCCAGCAGCATTAGCGGGAGTTACACCGGGGAGCTGTTTTTT. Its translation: CASSISGSYTGELFF.

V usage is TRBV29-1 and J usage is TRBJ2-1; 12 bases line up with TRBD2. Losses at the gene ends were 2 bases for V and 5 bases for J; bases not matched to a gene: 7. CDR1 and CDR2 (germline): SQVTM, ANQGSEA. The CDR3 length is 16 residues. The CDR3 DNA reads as TGCAGCGTTGAAAGGGGCCTAGCGGGAGGGCACAATGAGCAGTTCTTC. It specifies CSVERGLAGGHNEQFF.

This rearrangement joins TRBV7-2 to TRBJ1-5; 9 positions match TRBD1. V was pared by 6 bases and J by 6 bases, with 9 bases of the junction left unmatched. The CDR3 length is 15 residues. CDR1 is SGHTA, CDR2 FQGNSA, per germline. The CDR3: CASRPSTGGGQPQHF. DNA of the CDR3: TGTGCCAGCAGGCCCTCGACAGGGGGGGGTCAGCCCCAGCATTTT. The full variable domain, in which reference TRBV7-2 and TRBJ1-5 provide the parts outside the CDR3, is GAGVSQSPSNKVTEKGKDVELRCDPISGHTALYWYRQSLGQGLEFLIYFQGNSAPDKSGLPSDRFSAERTGGSVSTLTIQRTQQEDSAVYLCASRPSTGGGQPQHFGDGTRLSIL.

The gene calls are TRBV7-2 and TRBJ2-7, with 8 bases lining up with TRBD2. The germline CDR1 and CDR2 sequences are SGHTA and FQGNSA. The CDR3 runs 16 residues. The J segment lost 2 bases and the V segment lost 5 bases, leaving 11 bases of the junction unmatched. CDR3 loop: CASSPTPAGATYEQYF. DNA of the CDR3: TGTGCCAGCAGCCCTACTCCAGCGGGAGCTACCTACGAGCAGTACTTC.

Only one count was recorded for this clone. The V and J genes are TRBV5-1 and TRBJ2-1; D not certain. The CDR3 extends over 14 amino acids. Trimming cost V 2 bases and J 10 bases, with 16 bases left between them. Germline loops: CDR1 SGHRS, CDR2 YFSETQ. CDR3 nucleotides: TGCGCCAGCAGCTTCCCCCAAGCTAGTACCGAGCAGTTCTTC. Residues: CASSFPQASTEQFF. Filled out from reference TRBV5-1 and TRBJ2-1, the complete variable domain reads KAGVTQTPRYLIKTRGQQVTLSCSPISGHRSVSWYQQTPGQGLQFLFEYFSETQRNKGNFPGRFSGRQFSNSRSEMNVSTLELGDSALYLCASSFPQASTEQFFGPGTRLTVL.

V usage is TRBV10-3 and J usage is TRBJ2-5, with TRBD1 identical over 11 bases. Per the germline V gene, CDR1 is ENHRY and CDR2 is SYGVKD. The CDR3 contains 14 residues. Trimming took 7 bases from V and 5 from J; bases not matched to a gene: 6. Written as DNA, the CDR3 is TGTGCCATCAAGGGACAGGGGGATTGGGAGACCCAGTACTTC. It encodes CAIKGQGDWETQYF.

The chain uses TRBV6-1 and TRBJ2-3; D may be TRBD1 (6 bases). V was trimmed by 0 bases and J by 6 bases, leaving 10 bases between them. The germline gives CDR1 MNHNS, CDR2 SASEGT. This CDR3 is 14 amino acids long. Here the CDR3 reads CASSEAGGFDTQYF. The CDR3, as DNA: TGTGCCAGCAGTGAAGCAGGGGGTTTCGATACGCAGTATTTT.

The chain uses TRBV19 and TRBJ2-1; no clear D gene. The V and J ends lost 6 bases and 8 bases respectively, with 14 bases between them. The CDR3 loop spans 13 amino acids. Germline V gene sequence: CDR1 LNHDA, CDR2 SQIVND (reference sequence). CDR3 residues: CASSRIGGDEQFF. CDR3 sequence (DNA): TGTGCCAGTAGCCGGATAGGTGGTGATGAGCAGTTCTTC. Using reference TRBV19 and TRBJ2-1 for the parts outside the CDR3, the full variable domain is DGGITQSPKYLFRKEGQNVTLSCEQNLNHDAMYWYRQDPGQGLRLIYYSQIVNDFQKGDIAEGYSVSREKKESFPLTVTSAQKNPTAFYLCASSRIGGDEQFFGPGTRLTVL.

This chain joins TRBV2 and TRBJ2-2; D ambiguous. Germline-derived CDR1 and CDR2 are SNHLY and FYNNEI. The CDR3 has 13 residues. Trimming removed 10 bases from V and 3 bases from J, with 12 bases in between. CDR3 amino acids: CAIESAYTGELFF. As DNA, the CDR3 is TGTGCCATCGAAAGTGCTTACACCGGGGAGCTGTTTTTT.

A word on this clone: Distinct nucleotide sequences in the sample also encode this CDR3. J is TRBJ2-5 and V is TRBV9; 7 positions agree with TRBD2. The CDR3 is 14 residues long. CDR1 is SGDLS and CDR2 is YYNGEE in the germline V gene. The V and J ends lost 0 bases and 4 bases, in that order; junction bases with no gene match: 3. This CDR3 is CASSVGWGGETQYF. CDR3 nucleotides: TGTGCCAGCAGCGTAGGTTGGGGGGGAGAGACCCAGTACTTC.

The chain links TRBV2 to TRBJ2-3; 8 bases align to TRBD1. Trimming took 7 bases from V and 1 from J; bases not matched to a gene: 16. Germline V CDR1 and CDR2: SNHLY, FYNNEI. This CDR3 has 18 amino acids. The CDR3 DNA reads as TGTGCCAGCAATCCCCGAGGACAGGGAGGAAGAGGCACAGATACGCAGTATTTT. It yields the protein CASNPRGQGGRGTDTQYF.

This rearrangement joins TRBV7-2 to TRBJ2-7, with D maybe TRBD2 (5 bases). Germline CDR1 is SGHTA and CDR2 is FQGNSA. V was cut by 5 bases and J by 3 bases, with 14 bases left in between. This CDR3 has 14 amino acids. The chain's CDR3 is CASSRDYSSYEQYF. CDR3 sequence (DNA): TGTGCCAGCAGCCGGGATTATAGCAGCTACGAGCAGTACTTC.

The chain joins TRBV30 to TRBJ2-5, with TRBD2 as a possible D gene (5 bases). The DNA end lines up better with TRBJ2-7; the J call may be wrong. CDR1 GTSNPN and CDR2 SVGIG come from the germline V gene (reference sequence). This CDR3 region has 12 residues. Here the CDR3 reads CAWRRASYEQYF. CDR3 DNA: TGTGCCTGGAGGAGGGCATCCTACGAGCAGTACTTC.

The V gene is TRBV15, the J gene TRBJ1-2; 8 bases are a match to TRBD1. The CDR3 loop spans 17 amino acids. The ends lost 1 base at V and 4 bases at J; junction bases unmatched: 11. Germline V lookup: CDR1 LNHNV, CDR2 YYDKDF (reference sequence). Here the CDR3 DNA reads TGTGCCACCAGCAGAGGCCGGGGCAGGGGGCTTGGCTATGGCTACACCTTC. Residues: CATSRGRGRGLGYGYTF.

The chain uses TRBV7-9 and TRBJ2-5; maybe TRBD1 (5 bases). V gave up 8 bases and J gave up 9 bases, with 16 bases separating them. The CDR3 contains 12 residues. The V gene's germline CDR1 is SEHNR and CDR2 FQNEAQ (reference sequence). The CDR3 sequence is CASGATIIPQYF. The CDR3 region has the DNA TGTGCCAGCGGGGCGACAATTATTCCCCAGTACTTC.

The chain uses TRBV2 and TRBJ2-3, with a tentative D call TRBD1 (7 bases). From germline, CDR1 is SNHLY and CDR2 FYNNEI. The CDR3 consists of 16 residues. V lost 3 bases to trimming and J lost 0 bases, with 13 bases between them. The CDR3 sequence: CASSETQGGSTDTQYF. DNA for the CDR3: TGTGCCAGCAGTGAGACTCAGGGGGGCAGCACAGATACGCAGTATTTT.

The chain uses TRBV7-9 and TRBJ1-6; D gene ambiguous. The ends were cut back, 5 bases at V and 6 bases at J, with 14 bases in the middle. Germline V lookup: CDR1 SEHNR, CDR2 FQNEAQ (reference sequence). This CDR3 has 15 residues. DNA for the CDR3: TGTGCCAGCAGCACCGATTCGGGCCTTAATTCACCCCTCCACTTT. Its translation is CASSTDSGLNSPLHF.

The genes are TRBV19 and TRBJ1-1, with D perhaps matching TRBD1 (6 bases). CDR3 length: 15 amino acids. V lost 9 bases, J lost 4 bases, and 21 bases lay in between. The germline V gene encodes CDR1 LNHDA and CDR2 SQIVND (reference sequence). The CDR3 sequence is CASQTHQGGVTEAFF. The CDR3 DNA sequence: TGTGCCAGCCAGACCCACCAAGGGGGTGTCACTGAAGCTTTCTTT.

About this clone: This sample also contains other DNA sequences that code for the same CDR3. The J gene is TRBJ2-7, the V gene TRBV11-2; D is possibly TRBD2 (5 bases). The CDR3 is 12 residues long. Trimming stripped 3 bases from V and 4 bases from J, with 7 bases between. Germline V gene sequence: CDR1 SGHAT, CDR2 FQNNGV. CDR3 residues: CASSLRGYEQYF. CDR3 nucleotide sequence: TGTGCCAGCAGCTTGAGAGGGTACGAGCAGTACTTC.

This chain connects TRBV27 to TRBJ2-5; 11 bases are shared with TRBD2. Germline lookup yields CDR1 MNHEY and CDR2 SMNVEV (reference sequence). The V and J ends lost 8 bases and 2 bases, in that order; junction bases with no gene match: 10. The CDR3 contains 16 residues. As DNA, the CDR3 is TGTGCCAGCCAAATAGCGGGAGGGGCTTTACAAGAGACCCAGTACTTC. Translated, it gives CASQIAGGALQETQYF.

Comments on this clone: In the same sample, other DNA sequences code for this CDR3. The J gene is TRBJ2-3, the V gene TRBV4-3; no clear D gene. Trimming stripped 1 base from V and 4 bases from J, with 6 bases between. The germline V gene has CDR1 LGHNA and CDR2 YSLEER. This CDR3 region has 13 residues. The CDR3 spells CASSQAAPDTQYF. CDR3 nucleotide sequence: TGCGCCAGCAGCCAAGCCGCCCCAGATACGCAGTATTTT.

CDR3 region: CASTLAPGTGVTEAFF. Here the CDR3 DNA reads TGTGCCAGCACCCTAGCGCCCGGGACAGGGGTCACTGAAGCTTTCTTT. V is TRBV7-9 and J is TRBJ1-1; 10 bases agree with TRBD1. CDR1 and CDR2 (germline): SEHNR, FQNEAQ (reference sequence). The V gene end was trimmed by 7 bases and the J gene end by 4 bases; junction bases not matched to a gene: 12. The CDR3 has 16 residues.

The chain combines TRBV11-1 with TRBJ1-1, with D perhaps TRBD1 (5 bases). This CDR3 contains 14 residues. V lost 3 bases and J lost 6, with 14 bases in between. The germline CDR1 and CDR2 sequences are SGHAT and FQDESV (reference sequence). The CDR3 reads CASSFNRIGAEAFF. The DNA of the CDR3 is TGTGCCAGCAGCTTTAACAGGATCGGCGCTGAAGCTTTCTTT.

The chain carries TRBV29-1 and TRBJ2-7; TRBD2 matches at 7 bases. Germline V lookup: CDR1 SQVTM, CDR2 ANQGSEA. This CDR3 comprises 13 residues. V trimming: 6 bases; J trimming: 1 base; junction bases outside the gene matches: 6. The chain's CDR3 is CSVGNGGSYEQYF. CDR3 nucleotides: TGCAGCGTAGGGAACGGGGGGTCCTACGAGCAGTACTTC.

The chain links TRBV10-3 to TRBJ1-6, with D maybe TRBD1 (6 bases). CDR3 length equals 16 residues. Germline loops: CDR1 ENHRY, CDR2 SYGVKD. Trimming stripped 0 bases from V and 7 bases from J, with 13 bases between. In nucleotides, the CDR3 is TGTGCCATCAGTGAGTCAACAGGGACCTTGAATTCACCCCTCCACTTT. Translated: CAISESTGTLNSPLHF.

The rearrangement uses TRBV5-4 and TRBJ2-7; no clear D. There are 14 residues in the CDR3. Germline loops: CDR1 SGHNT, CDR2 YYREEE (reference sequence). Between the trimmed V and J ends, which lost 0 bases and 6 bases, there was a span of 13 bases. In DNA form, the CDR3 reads TGTGCCAGCAGCTTGGGCCGGCCTAGTATCGAGCAGTACTTC. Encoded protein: CASSLGRPSIEQYF.

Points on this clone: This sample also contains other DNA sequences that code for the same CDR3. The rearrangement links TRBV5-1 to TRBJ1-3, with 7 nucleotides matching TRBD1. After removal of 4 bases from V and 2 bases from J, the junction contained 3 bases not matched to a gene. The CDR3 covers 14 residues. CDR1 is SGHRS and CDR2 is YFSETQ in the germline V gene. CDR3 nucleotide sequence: TGCGCCAGCAGCAGCGGGACAGCTGGAAACACCATATATTTT. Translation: CASSSGTAGNTIYF.